These 16 T cell receptor beta chains were sequenced from one sample in a study of T cells in Graves' hyperthyroidism and ophthalmopathy. What was amplified from RNA transcripts were TCR beta CDR3 regions. First-round RT-PCR of the TCR CDR3 relied on the HTBI primer set. Via MiXCR, TCRdb re-called the multiplex PCR reads, giving one row per CDR3 protein. The table has under 250,000 distinct CDR3 sequences, about 24% seen once. Sequencing used blood. The receptors derive from a woman aged 40 to 50 with Graves' ophthalmopathy.

The genes are TRBV28 and TRBJ2-5; D might be TRBD1 (7 bases). CDR3 length: 15 amino acids. Germline CDR1 and CDR2: MDHEN and SYDVKM. V lost 5 bases and J lost 2, with 15 bases in between. CDR3 amino acids: CASSAIQGRQETQYF. The CDR3 coding sequence is TGTGCCAGCAGTGCAATACAGGGGAGGCAAGAGACCCAGTACTTC. The full variable domain, completed using reference TRBV28 and TRBJ2-5, is DVKVTQSSRYLVKRTGEKVFLECVQDMDHENMFWYRQDPGLGLRLIYFSYDVKMKEKGDIPEGYSVSREKKERFSLILESASTNQTSMYLCASSAIQGRQETQYFGPGTRLLVL.

This clonotype was recorded many times. This chain links TRBV7-2 with TRBJ2-5; TRBD1 might be the D (6 bases). CDR1 and CDR2 (germline): SGHTA, FQGNSA. There are 14 residues in the CDR3. V dropped 1 base and J dropped 5 bases, with 11 bases sitting between them. The DNA for the CDR3 is TGTGCCAGCAGCTTAGGAGGACAGTCGGAGACCCAGTACTTC. This codes for CASSLGGQSETQYF.

This clonotype was observed at least ten times. The CDR3 protein is CASSLTLGSEAFF. The CDR3, as DNA: TGTGCCAGCAGCTTAACACTCGGTTCTGAAGCTTTCTTT. This rearrangement joins TRBV11-1 to TRBJ1-1, with D hard to call. The CDR3 loop spans 13 amino acids. The V gene lost 2 bases and the J gene lost 6 bases, with 10 bases spanning the gap. Germline lookup yields CDR1 SGHAT and CDR2 FQDESV (reference sequence).

This clonotype has a count of ten or more. J is TRBJ2-7 and V is TRBV11-2; TRBD2 agrees at 7 bases. V dropped 2 bases and J dropped 3; count of bases not matched to a gene: 1. The CDR3 has 13 residues. Germline V CDR1 and CDR2: SGHAT, FQNNGV. The CDR3 bases are TGTGCCAGCAGCTTAAGCGGGAACTACGAGCAGTACTTC. Translated: CASSLSGNYEQYF.

Many counts were recorded for this clonotype. The chain carries TRBV27 and TRBJ2-7; D might be TRBD1 (5 bases). CDR3 length: 15 amino acids. Germline V gene lookup returns CDR1 MNHEY and CDR2 SMNVEV (reference sequence). Trimming pared 3 bases from V and 0 bases from J, leaving 12 bases between. The CDR3 sequence: CASSFLGDTSYEQYF. In nucleotides, the CDR3 is TGTGCCAGCAGTTTTCTAGGGGATACCTCCTACGAGCAGTACTTC.

The J gene is TRBJ2-5, the V gene TRBV29-1; possible D gene TRBD1, 6 bases. Germline V lookup: CDR1 SQVTM, CDR2 ANQGSEA. This CDR3 contains 15 residues. The V and J ends lost 4 bases and 5 bases respectively, with 20 bases between them. DNA of the CDR3: TGCAGCGTTGCCAAAAGCCAGGGGAGCGAGGAGACCCAGTACTTC. Its protein product is CSVAKSQGSEETQYF.

This clonotype was seen many times. Its ends do not fully match the called genes, so a read error is possible. The J gene is TRBJ1-1, the V gene TRBV6-1; 8 nucleotides line up with TRBD1. The length of the CDR3 is 15 residues. Germline loops: CDR1 MNHNS, CDR2 SASEGT. This CDR3 reads CASSTGTGVDTEAFF. DNA for the CDR3: TGTGCCAGCAGTACCGGGACAGGAGTGGACACTGAAGCTTTTTTT.

There are many counts of this clonotype. The chain is built from TRBV28 and TRBJ2-7, with 7 bases matching TRBD1. The CDR3 is 18 amino acids. V was pared by 5 bases and J by 0 bases, with 16 bases of the junction left unmatched. The germline V gene has CDR1 MDHEN and CDR2 SYDVKM. The CDR3 DNA is TGTGCCAGCAGTCCGCTGTTTGTGAGGGACAGCCTCTCCTACGAGCAGTACTTC. Residues: CASSPLFVRDSLSYEQYF.

The chain joins TRBV6-1 to TRBJ1-1, with a weak D call TRBD1 (5 bases). The V gene lost 9 bases and the J gene lost 0 bases, with 20 bases spanning the gap. This CDR3 contains 16 residues. Germline CDR1 MNHNS, CDR2 SASEGT. CDR3 sequence (DNA): TGTGCCAGTGGTCTAGACAGCTTTGAAATGAACACTGAAGCTTTCTTT. It specifies CASGLDSFEMNTEAFF.

The gene calls are TRBV28 and TRBJ1-5; perhaps TRBD1 as D (5 bases). The germline V gene has CDR1 MDHEN and CDR2 SYDVKM. CDR3 size: 16 residues. The V end was cut by 4 bases, the J end by 3 bases, with 16 bases between. Here the CDR3 reads CASSWGSGGYNQPQHF. The CDR3 nucleotides are TGTGCCAGCAGTTGGGGGAGCGGCGGATACAATCAGCCCCAGCATTTT. The complete variable domain, with remaining parts taken from reference TRBV28 and TRBJ1-5, reads DVKVTQSSRYLVKRTGEKVFLECVQDMDHENMFWYRQDPGLGLRLIYFSYDVKMKEKGDIPEGYSVSREKKERFSLILESASTNQTSMYLCASSWGSGGYNQPQHFGDGTRLSIL.

The chain couples TRBV29-1 to TRBJ1-1, with 10 bases that match TRBD1. The V segment lost 7 bases and the J segment 4 bases; nucleotides outside the gene matches: 6. Germline assignment: CDR1 SQVTM and CDR2 ANQGSEA. The CDR3 contains 13 residues. This chain's CDR3 is CSARQGATTEAFF. In nucleotides, the CDR3 is TGCAGCGCCCGACAGGGGGCGACCACTGAAGCTTTCTTT.

The rearrangement uses TRBV28 and TRBJ1-1; TRBD1 matches 7 bases. The CDR3 has 14 residues. The V segment lost 10 bases and the J segment 0 bases; nucleotides outside the gene matches: 8. Germline values: CDR1 MDHEN, CDR2 SYDVKM. The CDR3: CATRTGDLNTEAFF. The CDR3 bases are TGTGCCACACGCACAGGGGACCTGAACACTGAAGCTTTCTTT.

This clonotype was picked up a small number of times. The chain has TRBV9 and TRBJ1-6; 7 bases agree with TRBD1. The germline gives CDR1 SGDLS, CDR2 YYNGEE. J gave up 7 bases and V 2 bases, and 9 bases lay outside the gene matches. This CDR3 has 16 residues. CDR3 sequence reads: CASSVTGDFINSPLHF. The CDR3 region has the DNA TGTGCCAGCAGCGTTACAGGGGATTTTATCAATTCACCCCTCCACTTT. Together with reference TRBV9 and TRBJ1-6, the CDR3 gives the full variable domain: DSGVTQTPKHLITATGQRVTLRCSPRSGDLSVYWYQQSLDQGLQFLIQYYNGEERAKGNILERFSAQQFPDLHSELNLSSLELGDSALYFCASSVTGDFINSPLHFGNGTRLTVT.

There are many counts of this clonotype. V usage is TRBV9 and J usage is TRBJ2-7, with D tentatively TRBD1 or TRBD2 (5 bases each). Germline CDR1 is SGDLS and CDR2 is YYNGEE. The CDR3 contains 15 residues. The V end lost 0 bases, the J end lost 1 base, and 11 bases lay between the germline ends. In DNA form, the CDR3 reads TGTGCCAGCAGCGTAGGAGGGGATCCTTCCTACGAGCAGTACTTC. It codes for CASSVGGDPSYEQYF. Looking up the rest from reference TRBV9 and TRBJ2-7 gives the full variable domain: DSGVTQTPKHLITATGQRVTLRCSPRSGDLSVYWYQQSLDQGLQFLIQYYNGEERAKGNILERFSAQQFPDLHSELNLSSLELGDSALYFCASSVGGDPSYEQYFGPGTRLTVT.

This clonotype was recorded many times. V and J are TRBV5-6 and TRBJ2-3; 9 nucleotides line up with TRBD1. With V trimmed by 7 bases and J by 4 bases, 7 bases remained unmatched. The CDR3 is 14 residues long. Germline-derived CDR1 and CDR2 are SGHDT and YYEEEE. CDR3 bases: TGTGCCAGCGTGGGACAGGGTCCGGCAGATACGCAGTATTTT. This sequence encodes CASVGQGPADTQYF.

The J gene is TRBJ1-2, the V gene TRBV2; D not resolved. V was pared by 2 bases and J by 4 bases, with 11 bases between. Germline V gene lookup returns CDR1 SNHLY and CDR2 FYNNEI. CDR3 size: 14 residues. CDR3 DNA: TGTGCCAGCAGTGAATCCCAGGCCCTCTATGGCTACACCTTC. It translates to CASSESQALYGYTF.